This TCR beta chain was recovered during a study of CD8 T cells in ankylosing spondylitis. With molecular barcodes, quantitative 5'-RACE was used to make the TCR beta libraries. MiXCR, applied by TCRdb to the 5' RACE reads, yields one record per CDR3 protein. The repertoire includes some 400,000 distinct CDR3 sequences, about a fifth of them detected once, and about 15% sits in the top ten. The length of the CDR3 is 12 residues. Trimming took off 7 bases at V and 4 bases at J, with 10 bases between the two ends. Study-wide results and limits: Matched ankylosing spondylitis synovial fluid reportedly showed significant enrichment of disease-linked clones. Disease-linked clones had a CD8+ phenotype and relatively low frequency in peripheral blood. In the blood and synovial fluid of reactive arthritis, some motif variants had been previously reported. A motif of 7 to 9 highly homologous TCR beta variants was seen as apparently characteristic of ankylosing spondylitis blood.

This clonotype occurred a few times. As yet, its antigen is unknown. This chain uses TRBV12-3 or TRBV12-4 with TRBJ1-1, with D perhaps TRBD1 (5 bases). The sequenced sample was blood, either unsorted or a sorted T cell fraction (not recorded which). The sequence derives from a male donor with ankylosing spondylitis. DNA of the CDR3: TGTGCCAGCACCCCAGGGATCACTGAAGCTTTCTTT. Its protein product is CASTPGITEAFF.